This is a list of T cell receptor beta chains from one sample in a study of blood T cell repertoires in COVID-19. The table came from immunoSEQ multiplex PCR; TCRdb's copy has only in-frame clones and leaves some out. This repertoire shows 380,000 or so clones, approximately 89% found once; its top ten account for about 1.5%. What was sequenced was PBMCs or T cells enriched from blood (not recorded which). The receptors were gathered from a man younger than 40 who had recovered from COVID-19. Each CDR3 is given with its conserved first and last residue. A D gene is named only where the DNA matches it firmly. Some rows mark clone size as missing; the rest say once, few, many or name a class of expanded clone.

TRBV4-1,-,TRBJ2-5,TRBD2,CASSQEGTSWETQYF,TGCGCCAGCAGCCAAGAGGGGACTAGCTGGGAGACCCAGTACTTC
TRBV12-3/TRBV12-4,-,TRBJ1-6,-,CASRGGGNSPLHF,TGTGCCAGCAGAGGGGGGGGTAATTCACCCCTCCACTTT
TRBV5-5,-,TRBJ1-6,-,CASSSTRGGPGNSPLHF,TGTGCCAGCAGCTCCACGAGGGGAGGGCCCGGGAATTCACCCCTCCACTTT
TRBV30,-,TRBJ2-3,-,CAWSGGLTDTQYF,TGTGCCTGGTCCGGGGGGCTGACAGATACGCAGTATTTT
TRBV6-1,-,TRBJ1-4,TRBD1,CASSESGTGNEKLFF,TGTGCCAGCAGTGAATCGGGGACAGGGAATGAAAAACTGTTTTTT
TRBV15,-,TRBJ1-1,-,CATSGGPGTEAFF,TGTGCCACCAGCGGAGGACCGGGCACTGAAGCTTTCTTT
TRBV10-1,-,TRBJ2-1,-,CASSEYAGKEEQFF,TGCGCCAGCAGTGAGTACGCAGGGAAGGAAGAGCAGTTCTTC
TRBV7-2,-,TRBJ2-7,-,CASSLDVTRPYEQYF,TGTGCCAGCAGCTTAGACGTGACACGACCGTACGAGCAGTACTTC
TRBV2,-,TRBJ2-1,TRBD2,CASSEALGGGASSYNEQFF,TGTGCCAGCAGTGAAGCGTTAGGCGGGGGGGCAAGCTCCTACAATGAGCAGTTCTTC
TRBV5-1,-,TRBJ1-2,-,CASSLAGGASVGGYTF,TGCGCCAGCAGCTTGGCCGGAGGGGCAAGTGTAGGTGGCTACACCTTC
TRBV3-1/TRBV3-2,-,TRBJ1-2,TRBD1,CASSQVVRDRDYGYTF,TGTGCCAGCAGCCAAGTGGTCCGGGACAGGGACTATGGCTACACCTTC
TRBV29-1,once,TRBJ1-2,TRBD1,CSVGEGDRRGYTF,TGCAGCGTTGGGGAAGGGGACAGAAGAGGCTACACCTTC
TRBV10-2,-,TRBJ2-7,-,CASSDLGGTSSSYEQYF,TGCGCCAGCAGTGACCTTGGGGGGACTTCGAGCTCCTACGAGCAGTACTTC
TRBV5-6,-,TRBJ1-1,-,CASSLVFGGRTEAFF,TGTGCCAGCAGCTTGGTATTCGGGGGGCGGACTGAAGCTTTCTTT
TRBV10-3,-,TRBJ1-1,-,CAISESPGVVEAFF,TGTGCCATCAGTGAGAGCCCAGGGGTCGTGGAAGCTTTCTTT
TRBV2,once,TRBJ1-1,TRBD1,CASNGQGMSYTEAFF,TGTGCCAGCAACGGACAGGGGATGAGTTATACTGAAGCTTTCTTT
TRBV14,-,TRBJ1-6,TRBD1,CASSQRTGIVALHF,TGTGCCAGCAGCCAACGGACAGGGATAGTCGCCCTCCACTTT
TRBV4-3,few,TRBJ2-2,-,CASSQHRNTGELFF,TGCGCCAGCAGCCAGCACAGGAACACCGGGGAGCTGTTTTTT
TRBV18,-,TRBJ1-2,TRBD1,CASSDRTGPIGYGYTF,TGTGCCAGCTCAGACCGGACAGGGCCCATTGGTTATGGCTACACCTTC
TRBV3-1/TRBV3-2,-,TRBJ1-1,-,CASSQGRLGAFF,TGTGCCAGCAGCCAAGGCAGGTTGGGAGCTTTCTTT
TRBV7-2,-,TRBJ1-2,TRBD1,CASSFQGGYGYTF,TGTGCCAGCAGCTTCCAGGGGGGCTATGGCTACACCTTC
TRBV13,-,TRBJ1-4,TRBD1,CASRQTGNGEKLFF,TGTGCCAGCAGACAGACAGGGAATGGCGAAAAACTGTTTTTT
TRBV18,-,TRBJ1-2,-,CASSHGSGYTF,TGTGCCAGCTCACACGGGTCTGGCTACACCTTC
TRBV6-5,-,TRBJ1-1,TRBD1,CASSRTGSEAFF,TGTGCCAGCAGTAGGACAGGGTCTGAAGCTTTCTTT
TRBV12-3/TRBV12-4,-,TRBJ1-1,-,CASSLGVTEAFF,TGTGCCAGCAGTTTAGGAGTAACTGAAGCTTTCTTT
TRBV5-8,-,TRBJ1-1,TRBD1,CASSLRTGGRGTEAFF,TGTGCCAGCAGCTTACGGACAGGGGGTCGAGGCACTGAAGCTTTCTTT
TRBV5-4,once,TRBJ2-3,-,CASSQPQGVWSDTQYF,TGTGCCAGCAGTCAACCACAGGGAGTGTGGTCAGATACGCAGTATTTT
TRBV9,-,TRBJ1-3,-,CASSVGQEPESSGNTIYF,TGTGCCAGCAGCGTAGGGCAGGAACCGGAATCCTCTGGAAACACCATATATTTT
TRBV2,-,TRBJ1-2,TRBD1,CASSLGGNYGYTF,TGTGCCAGCAGTCTAGGGGGCAACTATGGCTACACCTTC
TRBV5-1,-,TRBJ1-2,-,CASSIGTPGSYGYTF,TGCGCCAGCAGCATCGGGACTCCCGGGAGCTATGGCTACACCTTC
TRBV5-1,once,TRBJ2-1,TRBD1,CASSLVGQGVWDEQFF,TGCGCCAGCAGCTTGGTGGGACAGGGGGTTTGGGATGAGCAGTTCTTC
TRBV6-6,-,TRBJ1-5,-,CATGGAVYSNQPQHF,TGTGCCACGGGGGGCGCAGTTTATAGCAATCAGCCCCAGCATTTT
TRBV5-4,-,TRBJ2-1,-,CASSPPTAYNEQFF,TGTGCCAGCAGCCCGCCGACAGCGTACAATGAGCAGTTCTTC
TRBV2,-,TRBJ1-6,TRBD1,CASSERMGTENSPLHF,TGTGCCAGCAGTGAAAGAATGGGGACAGAGAATTCACCCCTCCACTTT
TRBV7-2,-,TRBJ2-7,-,CASSFDRGGAYEQYF,TGTGCCAGCAGCTTTGATCGAGGGGGGGCCTACGAGCAGTACTTC
TRBV29-1,-,TRBJ2-3,-,CSAGAGSTDTQYF,TGCAGCGCTGGAGCGGGCAGCACAGATACGCAGTATTTT
TRBV6-6,-,TRBJ1-1,-,CASKQVPNTEAFF,TGTGCCAGCAAGCAGGTTCCAAACACTGAAGCTTTCTTT